The 16 T cell receptor beta chains below all came from one sample that was sequenced in a study of shared clonotypes between healthy human individuals. Sequenced by immunoSEQ multiplex PCR; TCRdb stores in-frame clones only, minus some. The table lists about 1.5 million clones, about 98% of them singletons, with around 0.45% in the top ten. Sequencing was done on a sample of naive CD4+ T cells sorted from blood. Subset specified: CD45RA+ positively selected. These receptors were collected from a man aged 25-45 years in good health.

The genes are TRBV10-2 and TRBJ1-3; 7 bases match TRBD1. The germline gives CDR1 WSHSY, CDR2 SAAADI. The CDR3 extends over 16 amino acids. Unmatched junction bases numbered 6, after V lost 2 bases and J lost 2 bases. The chain's CDR3 is CASSEIQGVTGNTIYF. The CDR3 bases are TGCGCCAGCAGTGAGATCCAGGGGGTGACTGGAAACACCATATATTTT.

V gene TRBV5-6 combines with J gene TRBJ1-5, with D uncertain. Germline V gene data show CDR1 as SGHDT and CDR2 as YYEEEE. This CDR3 is 17 amino acids long. V was pared by 3 bases and J by 3 bases, with 19 bases between. The CDR3 nucleotides read TGTGCCAGCAGCTCAACCAAGGGCCGGGGTCTCAATCAGCCCCAGCATTTT. Translation: CASSSTKGRGLNQPQHF.

The genes are TRBV7-8 and TRBJ2-2; 15 bases are a match to TRBD2. This CDR3 has 20 residues. V shed 5 bases, J shed 0 bases, and the junction held 10 bases outside the gene matches. The germline V gene encodes CDR1 SGHVS and CDR2 FQNEAQ. This chain's CDR3 is CASSAERRTSGRANTGELFF. In nucleotides, the CDR3 is TGTGCCAGCAGCGCTGAGCGTAGGACTAGCGGGAGGGCGAACACCGGGGAGCTGTTTTTT.

The rearrangement joins TRBV7-8 to TRBJ2-7, with D perhaps TRBD2 (7 bases). Germline V lookup: CDR1 SGHVS, CDR2 FQNEAQ. Between the trimmed V and J ends, which lost 1 base and 4 bases, there was a span of 11 bases. There are 14 residues in the CDR3. CDR3 in amino acids: CASSLEGGWYEQYF. The CDR3 region has the DNA TGTGCCAGCAGCTTAGAGGGGGGGTGGTACGAGCAGTACTTC.

The chain employs TRBV5-4 and TRBJ2-7, with D perhaps matching TRBD1 (6 bases). The CDR3 runs to 13 residues. The V end was cut by 2 bases, the J end by 4 bases, with 10 bases between. From germline, CDR1 is SGHNT and CDR2 YYREEE (reference sequence). The chain's CDR3 is CASSLTQGYEQYF. As DNA, the CDR3 is TGTGCCAGCAGCTTAACCCAGGGGTACGAGCAGTACTTC.

The chain employs TRBV6-1 and TRBJ2-7, with a possible D match to TRBD1 (5 bases). The CDR3 totals 14 residues. V gave up 7 bases and J gave up 0 bases, with 13 bases separating them. Germline lookup yields CDR1 MNHNS and CDR2 SASEGT. CDR3 sequence (DNA): TGTGCCAGCATGCAGGGCCTGAACTCCTACGAGCAGTACTTC. It codes for CASMQGLNSYEQYF.

The chain combines TRBV11-2 with TRBJ2-3; D is uncertain. The germline CDR1 and CDR2 sequences are SGHAT and FQNNGV. V was clipped by 0 bases and J by 2 bases, with 6 bases between them. This CDR3 has 14 residues. The CDR3 coding sequence is TGTGCCAGCAGCTTAGAACGGGCCACAGATACGCAGTATTTT. Protein: CASSLERATDTQYF.

The rearrangement links TRBV5-1 to TRBJ2-3; 9 bases are shared with TRBD2. The CDR3 consists of 16 residues. Germline lookup yields CDR1 SGHRS and CDR2 YFSETQ. The trim removed 1 base at V and 4 bases at J, leaving 7 bases unmatched. The CDR3 nucleotides are TGCGCCAGCAGCTTGTCGGCGGGAGGGCCGTCAGATACGCAGTATTTT. This sequence encodes CASSLSAGGPSDTQYF.

The chain carries TRBV10-3 and TRBJ2-1; 8 bases align to TRBD2. The CDR3 consists of 16 residues. The ends lost 7 bases at V and 2 bases at J; junction bases unmatched: 10. Germline CDR1 reads ENHRY; CDR2 reads SYGVKD. Written as DNA, the CDR3 is TGTGCCATCACCGAGGCGGCGGGAGGCACCTACAATGAGCAGTTCTTC. Translating gives CAITEAAGGTYNEQFF.

V gene TRBV19 combines with J gene TRBJ2-5; 8 bases line up with TRBD2. The germline gives CDR1 LNHDA, CDR2 SQIVND (reference sequence). The V segment lost 4 bases and the J segment 5 bases; nucleotides outside the gene matches: 9. The CDR3 loop spans 15 amino acids. The CDR3 spells CASSTGTSGWETQYF. Here the CDR3 DNA reads TGTGCCAGTAGTACCGGGACTAGTGGATGGGAGACCCAGTACTTC.

This chain connects TRBV9 to TRBJ1-1, with D maybe TRBD1 (5 bases). Germline-derived CDR1 and CDR2 are SGDLS and YYNGEE. Trimming stripped 1 base from V and 5 bases from J, with 9 bases between. The CDR3 runs 13 residues. CDR3 protein: CASSVSGDTEAFF. The CDR3 DNA is TGTGCCAGCAGCGTATCGGGGGATACTGAAGCTTTCTTT.

The chain is built from TRBV5-1 and TRBJ2-3; a possible D gene is TRBD2 (6 bases). Trimming pared 4 bases from V and 1 base from J, leaving 16 bases between. Looked up from germline, CDR1 is SGHRS and CDR2 is YFSETQ. The CDR3 has 16 amino acids. The CDR3 region has the DNA TGCGCCAGCAGCATGGGAGGACCGGGAGGCACAGATACGCAGTATTTT. The encoded protein is CASSMGGPGGTDTQYF.

V usage is TRBV30 and J usage is TRBJ2-3; D uncertain. This CDR3 region has 14 residues. Trimming cost V 0 bases and J 0 bases, with 7 bases left between them. The germline V gene encodes CDR1 GTSNPN and CDR2 SVGIG (reference sequence). The CDR3 DNA is TGTGCCTGGAGTGTGCTACAAAGCACAGATACGCAGTATTTT. Translated: CAWSVLQSTDTQYF.

Concerning this clone: This sample includes further DNA sequences coding for the same CDR3. The rearrangement joins TRBV9 to TRBJ2-1; the match to TRBD2 covers 7 bases. J was trimmed by 0 bases and V by 0 bases; bases with no gene match: 0. Germline assignment: CDR1 SGDLS and CDR2 YYNGEE. The CDR3 runs 15 residues. CDR3 DNA sequence: TGTGCCAGCAGCGTAGGGGAGGGCTCCTACAATGAGCAGTTCTTC. Translated, it gives CASSVGEGSYNEQFF. The entire variable domain, with the rest obtained from reference TRBV9 and TRBJ2-1, is as follows: DSGVTQTPKHLITATGQRVTLRCSPRSGDLSVYWYQQSLDQGLQFLIQYYNGEERAKGNILERFSAQQFPDLHSELNLSSLELGDSALYFCASSVGEGSYNEQFFGPGTRLTVL.

The chain combines TRBV5-1 with TRBJ1-2; TRBD1 aligns across 8 bases. This CDR3 has 15 amino acids. Germline CDR1 and CDR2: SGHRS and YFSETQ. V trimming: 5 bases; J trimming: 6 bases; junction bases outside the gene matches: 12. The CDR3: CASSQTGAFGDGYTF. The CDR3, as DNA: TGCGCCAGCAGTCAGACAGGGGCTTTTGGGGATGGCTACACCTTC.

This chain connects TRBV30 to TRBJ2-7, with D unresolved. CDR1 GTSNPN and CDR2 SVGIG come from the germline V gene (reference sequence). The length of the CDR3 is 14 residues. V was shortened by 1 base and J by 3 bases, with 13 bases between the two germline ends. CDR3 protein: CAWSAWANFYEQYF. The CDR3 coding sequence is TGTGCCTGGAGTGCCTGGGCAAACTTCTACGAGCAGTACTTC.